This T cell receptor (beta chain) was captured in a study of T cells in localized non-small cell lung cancer. General study results and limits: Adjacent lung exhibited a median of 57 among the 100 most abundant tumor clones. Adjacent uninvolved lung had the highest clonality, suggesting focused antigen responses.

The table came from immunoSEQ multiplex PCR; TCRdb's copy has only in-frame clones and leaves some out. The table lists 30,000 to 40,000 clones, roughly 90% of them singletons. Remarks on this clone: The antigen remains unidentified.

The CDR3 has 15 amino acids. Trimming removed 3 bases from V and 3 bases from J; junction bases left unmatched: 6. Germline loops: CDR1 SEHNR, CDR2 FQNEAQ (reference sequence). The chain uses TRBV7-9 and TRBJ2-7; 9 bases map to TRBD1. This sequence originates from a man aged 35 to 69 with stage I lung adenocarcinoma. The sample here was peripheral blood, taken before any cancer treatment. The CDR3 DNA reads TGTGCCAGCAGCTTTGGCAGGGACAGGGACTACGAGCAGTACTTC. Protein product: CASSFGRDRDYEQYF.